The clone carrying this T cell receptor (beta chain) was seen a single time. The CDR3 is 15 amino acids. In germline, CDR1 is MDHEN, CDR2 SYDVKM. V shed 7 bases and J 1 base; nucleotides not matched to a gene: 7. The sample comes from a study of blood T cell repertoires in COVID-19. Repertoires were generated with immunoSEQ multiplex PCR, while TCRdb's copy carries only in-frame clones and drops some. The data hold around 77,000 clones, with about 83% observed a single time. This TCR was sampled from a man aged 25-45 years with COVID-19, enrolled during active disease. The sample taken for sequencing was peripheral blood. V and J are TRBV28 and TRBJ2-3; 8 bases are a match to TRBD2. CDR3 loop: CASNLPGGGTDTQYF. In DNA form, the CDR3 reads TGTGCCAGCAACCTACCGGGGGGGGGCACAGATACGCAGTATTTT.